This entry lists 8 T cell receptor beta chains sequenced from one sample in a study of blood T cell repertoires in COVID-19. Profiled with immunoSEQ multiplex PCR; TCRdb holds only in-frame clones, not every one. Among under 75,000 clones, over 75% were seen once, and the ten largest hold roughly 4%. The material sequenced was peripheral blood. The receptors come from a middle-aged man with active COVID-19.

V and J are TRBV19 and TRBJ2-7; the match to TRBD1 covers 11 bases. Germline-derived CDR1 and CDR2 are LNHDA and SQIVND (reference sequence). With 4 bases clipped from V and 5 bases from J, the junction kept 7 bases outside the gene matches. There are 15 residues in the CDR3. The chain's CDR3 is CASSKGDRGGDEQYF. The DNA for the CDR3 is TGTGCCAGTAGTAAAGGGGACAGGGGGGGCGACGAGCAGTACTTC.

The V call is TRBV11-2, the J call TRBJ2-2; D is perhaps TRBD2 (6 bases). The CDR3 runs to 16 residues. CDR1 is SGHAT, CDR2 FQNNGV, per germline. The ends were cut back, 5 bases at V and 0 bases at J, with 13 bases in the middle. The CDR3 nucleotides read TGTGCCAGCAGCCCGGCGGGGCGAGCGAACACCGGGGAGCTGTTTTTT. Translated: CASSPAGRANTGELFF.

CDR3 in amino acids: CASSLGGGGSYNEQFF. The CDR3 bases are TGTGCCAGCAGCTTGGGAGGGGGGGGCTCCTACAATGAGCAGTTCTTC. This chain joins TRBV5-4 and TRBJ2-1; possible D gene TRBD2, 7 bases. CDR3 length: 16 residues. V was shortened by 0 bases and J by 0 bases, with 10 bases between the two germline ends. Germline-derived CDR1 and CDR2 are SGHNT and YYREEE (reference sequence).

The chain joins TRBV4-1 to TRBJ2-1; 11 bases are a match to TRBD2. Germline-derived CDR1 and CDR2 are MGHRA and YSYEKL. This CDR3 region has 16 residues. The trim removed 3 bases at V and 5 bases at J, leaving 6 bases unmatched. This CDR3 reads CASSQPGLAENNEQFF. For the CDR3, the DNA is TGCGCCAGCAGCCAGCCGGGACTAGCGGAGAACAATGAGCAGTTCTTC.

This chain connects TRBV19 to TRBJ2-1; TRBD2 agrees at 8 bases. CDR3 length: 19 amino acids. The trim removed 5 bases at V and 0 bases at J, leaving 15 bases unmatched. CDR1 is LNHDA and CDR2 is SQIVND in the germline V gene (reference sequence). CDR3 bases: TGTGCCAGTAGTCAAAGTCTCGGGGGGGCCTCGAGCTCCTACAATGAGCAGTTCTTC. Protein: CASSQSLGGASSSYNEQFF.

The J gene is TRBJ2-1, the V gene TRBV5-3; 9 positions agree with TRBD2. TRBV5-3 is an ORF; its function is uncertain. V lost 2 bases to trimming and J lost 10 bases; unmatched junction nucleotides: 10. The CDR3 is 15 amino acids. CDR3 bases: TGTGCCAGAAGCTTTACTAGCGGGCCGGCCACAGAGCAGTTCTTC. As protein: CARSFTSGPATEQFF.

This clone occurred a few times. The V gene is TRBV18, the J gene TRBJ2-2, with D possibly being TRBD2 (5 bases). V lost 1 base and J lost 3, with 12 bases in between. The germline CDR1 and CDR2 sequences are KGHSH and LQKENI. This CDR3 is 16 amino acids long. This CDR3 is CASSPRPPRDTGELFF. The CDR3 bases are TGTGCCAGCTCACCACGGCCCCCGAGGGACACCGGGGAGCTGTTTTTT. Full variable domain (outside the CDR3, taken from reference TRBV18 and TRBJ2-2): NAGVMQNPRHLVRRRGQEARLRCSPMKGHSHVYWYRQLPEEGLKFMVYLQKENIIDESGMPKERFSAEFPKEGPSILRIQQVVRGDSAAYFCASSPRPPRDTGELFFGEGSRLTVL.

The rearrangement links TRBV5-1 to TRBJ2-1; the D gene is possibly TRBD1 (5 bases). This CDR3 is 16 amino acids long. The V and J ends lost 4 bases and 0 bases respectively, with 14 bases between them. Germline V CDR1 and CDR2: SGHRS, YFSETQ. The CDR3 DNA is TGCGCCAGCAGCCAAGACAGTTACAGCTCCTACAATGAGCAGTTCTTC. This sequence encodes CASSQDSYSSYNEQFF.